The present T cell receptor (beta chain) was sequenced within a study of T cell responses to AZD1222 COVID-19 vaccine. Comments on this clone: Its antigen is still unknown.

General study findings and limits: In the spike-specific TCR repertoire, nearly half reportedly target unmutated variant regions. Vaccine-associated CD4 TCRs ranged over spike, dominating at 160-218 and 743-854. Repertoires were sampled only after the peak T cell response. White British ancestry dominated among donors, who included more females, and clonal diversity was possibly underestimated.

The CDR3 length is 16 residues. In germline, CDR1 is LGHNA, CDR2 YSLEER. With V trimmed by 0 bases and J by 3 bases, 4 bases remained unmatched. The table came from immunoSEQ multiplex PCR; TCRdb's copy has only in-frame clones and leaves some out. This table holds 70,000 to 95,000 clones, roughly 90% found once. The J gene is TRBJ2-7, the V gene TRBV4-3; 11 bases are a match to TRBD2. The sequence was collected from an adult in good health. Source: peripheral blood, taken on day 0 of MenACWY control vaccination. The CDR3 DNA is TGCGCCAGCAGCCAAGAGCGACTAGCGGGAATCTACGAGCAGTACTTC. Amino acid sequence: CASSQERLAGIYEQYF.